The T cell receptor (delta chain) under discussion was sequenced for a study of γδ T cells in repeated Plasmodium falciparum infection. TCRdb re-called the multiplex PCR reads with CATT. The table lists roughly 86,000 delta-chain clones, 1.4% to 1.5% of them singletons. The CDR3 is made up of 23 amino acids. Trimming removed 2 bases from V and 2 bases from J; junction bases left unmatched: 23. Germline CDR1 reads TSWWSYY; CDR2 reads QGS. Bulk repertoires came from Vgamma9/Vdelta2+ or Vdelta2-negative gammadelta T cells flow-sorted from PBMC. On this clone: TCRdb has a much larger clone's protein, which differs at residue 12 from the translation of this DNA, likely because of a read error; what is shown is the protein translated from the DNA.

The chain employs TRDV1 and TRDJ1; 13 bases are a match to TRDD3. The J gene is not listed in TCRdb, so it was assigned here from a DNA match to germline. This TCR derives from a pool of human donors (malaria-infected and uninfected, not separated). Material: gamma-delta T cells from blood. The CDR3 loop is CALGEIGGTSSPYWGIRTDKLIF. The DNA for the CDR3 is TGTGCTCTTGGGGAAATTGGGGGAACTTCCTCTCCATACTGGGGGATACGGACCGATAAACTCATCTTT.